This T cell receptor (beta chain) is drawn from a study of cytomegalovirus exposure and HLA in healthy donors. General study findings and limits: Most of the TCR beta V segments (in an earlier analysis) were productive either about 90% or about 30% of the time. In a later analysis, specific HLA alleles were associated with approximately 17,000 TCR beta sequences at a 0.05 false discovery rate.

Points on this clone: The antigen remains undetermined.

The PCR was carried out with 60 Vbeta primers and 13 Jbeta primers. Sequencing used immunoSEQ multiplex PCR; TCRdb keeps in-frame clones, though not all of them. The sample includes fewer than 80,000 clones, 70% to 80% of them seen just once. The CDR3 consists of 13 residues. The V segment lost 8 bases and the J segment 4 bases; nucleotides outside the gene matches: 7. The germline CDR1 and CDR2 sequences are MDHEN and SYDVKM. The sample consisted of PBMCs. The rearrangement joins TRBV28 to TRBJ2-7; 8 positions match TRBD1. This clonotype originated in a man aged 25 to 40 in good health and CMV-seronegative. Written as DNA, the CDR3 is TGTGCCAGCTGGGGGACAGGATTTTACGAGCAGTACTTC. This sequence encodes CASWGTGFYEQYF.